Shown below are 27 T cell receptor beta chains from a single sample sequenced in a study of cytomegalovirus exposure and HLA in healthy donors. 60 Vbeta and 13 Jbeta primers were used in PCR. Data came from immunoSEQ multiplex PCR; TCRdb stores just in-frame clones and leaves some out. Of around 50,000 clones listed, approximately 80% are singletons. Sequencing input: PBMCs. The receptors derive from a man in his fifties or sixties in good health and CMV-seronegative.

The chain employs TRBV6-1 and TRBJ2-2; the D gene is possibly TRBD1 (5 bases). Germline values: CDR1 MNHNS, CDR2 SASEGT. The CDR3 runs 14 residues. Trimming removed 4 bases at V and 4 bases at J, with 10 bases between. The CDR3 reads CASSGQGGTGELFF. CDR3 nucleotides: TGTGCCAGCAGTGGCCAGGGTGGCACCGGGGAGCTGTTTTTT.

The chain carries TRBV27 and TRBJ2-6; D is ambiguous. The CDR3 sequence is 13 residues long. V was cut by 6 bases and J by 0 bases, with 3 bases left in between. CDR1 is MNHEY and CDR2 is SMNVEV in the germline V gene (reference sequence). The CDR3 loop reads CASSHSGANVLTF. The CDR3 DNA reads TGTGCCAGCAGCCACTCTGGGGCCAACGTCCTGACTTTC. Full variable domain (remainder filled in from reference TRBV27 and TRBJ2-6): EAQVTQNPRYLITVTGKKLTVTCSQNMNHEYMSWYRQDPGLGLRQIYYSMNVEVTDKGDVPEGYKVSRKEKRNFPLILESPSPNQTSLYFCASSHSGANVLTFGAGSRLTVL.

This chain connects TRBV25-1 to TRBJ1-6; 10 positions agree with TRBD1. CDR1 MGHDK and CDR2 SYGVNS come from the germline V gene. The J segment lost 7 bases and the V segment lost 5 bases, leaving 5 bases of the junction unmatched. The CDR3 spans 15 residues. The chain's CDR3 is CASSSRTGGNSPLHF. DNA for the CDR3: TGTGCCAGCAGTTCACGGACAGGGGGAAATTCACCCCTCCACTTT.

The gene calls are TRBV30 and TRBJ2-2; 7 bases fit TRBD1. With 4 bases clipped from V and 1 base from J, the junction kept 9 bases outside the gene matches. CDR3 length: 16 residues. Germline V gene sequence: CDR1 GTSNPN, CDR2 SVGIG (reference sequence). For the CDR3, the DNA is TGTGCCTGGACCCCACCGGCAGGGGGGAACACCGGGGAGCTGTTTTTT. Encoded protein: CAWTPPAGGNTGELFF.

This clone was counted between two and nine times. The same CDR3 can be traced to other DNA sequences in this sample. The V gene is TRBV9, the J gene TRBJ2-3; D unresolved. The V end lost 0 bases, the J end lost 4 bases, and 6 bases lay between the germline ends. Germline V gene data show CDR1 as SGDLS and CDR2 as YYNGEE. The CDR3 runs 13 residues. CDR3 amino acids: CASSVGGPDTQYF. CDR3 in DNA: TGTGCCAGCAGCGTAGGAGGTCCAGATACGCAGTATTTT.

This chain joins TRBV19 and TRBJ1-5; possible D gene TRBD1, 5 bases. V was cut by 6 bases and J by 3 bases, with 12 bases left in between. Germline-derived CDR1 and CDR2 are LNHDA and SQIVND (reference sequence). There are 14 residues in the CDR3. The CDR3 protein is CASRVTTDNQPQHF. The CDR3 region has the DNA TGTGCCAGTAGGGTAACGACAGACAATCAGCCCCAGCATTTT.

In its sample, this clone was seen a few times. This rearrangement joins TRBV10-3 to TRBJ2-3; 12 positions match TRBD1. J lost 3 bases, V lost 6 bases, and 4 bases had no gene match. Germline CDR1 and CDR2: ENHRY and SYGVKD. There are 15 residues in the CDR3. CDR3 sequence: CAIRAGQGATDTQYF. The CDR3 bases are TGTGCCATCAGGGCGGGACAGGGGGCTACAGATACGCAGTATTTT.

The chain carries TRBV5-4 and TRBJ2-7; 9 bases are a match to TRBD1. CDR1 SGHNT and CDR2 YYREEE come from the germline V gene (reference sequence). The length of the CDR3 is 18 residues. With V trimmed by 3 bases and J by 3 bases, 16 bases remained unmatched. The DNA for the CDR3 is TGTGCCAGCAGCTCGGGTCCTTCCGGGACAGGGACTATCTACGAGCAGTACTTC. Residues: CASSSGPSGTGTIYEQYF.

V and J are TRBV5-8 and TRBJ1-1, with D tentatively TRBD1 (6 bases). The CDR3 covers 14 residues. Per the germline V gene, CDR1 is SGHTS and CDR2 is YDEGEE. V was cut by 2 bases and J by 3 bases, with 11 bases left in between. The CDR3, as DNA: TGTGCCAGCAGCTTCGGGGGGGCTTACACTGAAGCTTTCTTT. Residues: CASSFGGAYTEAFF.

The chain recombines TRBV14 with TRBJ2-7; tentative D call: TRBD1 (6 bases). The CDR3 is 15 residues long. Trimming left V 0 bases short and J 2 bases short, with 11 bases between. Germline V gene data show CDR1 as SGHDN and CDR2 as FVKESK. CDR3 DNA: TGTGCCAGCAGCCAAGAGGGGACACCTCCCTACGAGCAGTACTTC. Translation: CASSQEGTPPYEQYF.

The chain is built from TRBV6-5 and TRBJ1-3; TRBD1 is a possible D gene (5 bases). Per germline, CDR1 MNHEY and CDR2 SVGAGI. The V and J ends lost 6 bases and 1 base respectively, with 7 bases between them. The CDR3 contains 13 residues. Written as DNA, the CDR3 is TGTGCCAGCAGAGACAGTTCTGGAAACACCATATATTTT. This codes for CASRDSSGNTIYF.

This chain uses TRBV11-2 with TRBJ1-1; D is ambiguous. V was clipped by 2 bases and J by 5 bases, with 6 bases between them. Per germline, CDR1 SGHAT and CDR2 FQNNGV. The CDR3 contains 12 residues. CDR3 bases: TGTGCCAGCAGCTTACAGGTAACTGAAGCTTTCTTT. Translating gives CASSLQVTEAFF. Combining the CDR3 with reference TRBV11-2 and TRBJ1-1 gives the whole variable domain EAGVAQSPRYKIIEKRQSVAFWCNPISGHATLYWYQQILGQGPKLLIQFQNNGVVDDSQLPKDRFSAERLKGVDSTLKIQPAKLEDSAVYLCASSLQVTEAFFGQGTRLTVV.

This clone was observed a single time. The rearrangement uses TRBV5-1 and TRBJ1-3; perhaps TRBD1 as D (6 bases). The CDR3 is 16 amino acids. The V gene's germline CDR1 is SGHRS and CDR2 YFSETQ. With 0 bases removed from V and 0 bases from J, the gap between germline ends came to 10 bases. The CDR3 reads CASSLEDRPSGNTIYF. The CDR3 DNA follows: TGCGCCAGCAGCTTGGAAGACAGGCCCTCTGGAAACACCATATATTTT.

For the CDR3, the DNA is TGTGCCAGTAAAGACAGGGGAAACATTGCGTACACTGAAGCTTTCTTT. It codes for CASKDRGNIAYTEAFF. The rearrangement links TRBV19 to TRBJ1-1; 8 positions match TRBD1. The V gene's germline CDR1 is LNHDA and CDR2 SQIVND (reference sequence). After removal of 7 bases from V and 3 bases from J, the junction contained 13 bases not matched to a gene. The CDR3 contains 16 residues.

The gene calls are TRBV2 and TRBJ1-2; 7 bases map to TRBD1. CDR1 is SNHLY and CDR2 is FYNNEI in the germline V gene. This CDR3 region has 15 residues. The V gene end was trimmed by 3 bases and the J gene end by 0 bases; junction bases not matched to a gene: 4. The CDR3 DNA follows: TGTGCCAGCAGTGATTACAGGGGAGCTAACTATGGCTACACCTTC. This encodes CASSDYRGANYGYTF.

The chain joins TRBV28 to TRBJ1-1, with D possibly TRBD1 on 5 matching bases. The germline V gene encodes CDR1 MDHEN and CDR2 SYDVKM. V was pared by 6 bases and J by 4 bases, with 12 bases between. This CDR3 is built from 13 residues. The CDR3 region is CASRPTGVTEAFF. CDR3 in DNA: TGTGCCAGCAGACCTACAGGAGTCACTGAAGCTTTCTTT.

This chain links TRBV7-6 with TRBJ1-1; D ambiguous. The CDR3 contains 15 residues. CDR1 SGHVS and CDR2 FNYEAQ come from the germline V gene. V was cut by 6 bases and J by 4 bases, with 18 bases left in between. The CDR3 spells CASSPGGLRGTEAFF. The CDR3 nucleotides read TGTGCCAGCAGTCCCGGTGGGCTTCGGGGCACTGAAGCTTTCTTT.

The chain uses TRBV4-2 and TRBJ1-5; no firm D call. This CDR3 contains 16 residues. V shed 0 bases and J shed 4 bases, with 13 bases lying between them. The V gene's germline CDR1 is LGHNA and CDR2 YNFKEQ. CDR3 loop: CASSQEAQSQNQPQHF. CDR3 DNA sequence: TGTGCCAGCAGCCAAGAGGCACAGAGCCAGAATCAGCCCCAGCATTTT.

This clone was seen just once. The chain joins TRBV6-6 to TRBJ2-3; D is unresolved. Germline loops: CDR1 MNHNY, CDR2 SVGAGI (reference sequence). CDR3 length: 12 residues. V lost 2 bases and J lost 4, with 4 bases in between. The CDR3 DNA reads as TGTGCCAGCAGTTACGGGCCAGATACGCAGTATTTT. Residues: CASSYGPDTQYF.

Only a few counts were recorded for this clone. In DNA, the CDR3 is TGCGCCAGCAGCTGGTACACAGGGGGAAACACTGAAGCTTTCTTT. It yields the protein CASSWYTGGNTEAFF. This chain connects TRBV5-1 to TRBJ1-1, with 8 bases matching TRBD1. The CDR3 totals 15 residues. The germline gives CDR1 SGHRS, CDR2 YFSETQ. V trimming: 3 bases; J trimming: 2 bases; junction bases outside the gene matches: 6.

This chain links TRBV7-2 with TRBJ1-1; no reliable D call. V lost 0 bases, J lost 1 base, and 3 bases lay in between. Germline V gives CDR1 SGHTA, CDR2 FQGNSA. The CDR3 sequence is 13 residues long. The CDR3 loop is CASSLARNTEAFF. In DNA form, the CDR3 reads TGTGCCAGCAGCTTAGCCAGGAACACTGAAGCTTTCTTT.

This clone has a handful of counts. The J gene is TRBJ2-4, the V gene TRBV7-2; possibly TRBD1 for D (6 bases). Germline CDR1 is SGHTA and CDR2 is FQGNSA. This CDR3 comprises 16 residues. V was clipped by 6 bases and J by 3 bases, with 18 bases between them. DNA for the CDR3: TGTGCCAGCAGTTTCACCAGGGGAAGGGACAAAAACATTCAGTACTTC. It specifies CASSFTRGRDKNIQYF.

In DNA form, the CDR3 reads TGTGCCAGCAGGATACAGGGTGCGAGCACAGATACGCAGTATTTT. Protein: CASRIQGASTDTQYF. This rearrangement joins TRBV6-6 to TRBJ2-3; D is possibly TRBD1 (6 bases). Germline assignment: CDR1 MNHNY and CDR2 SVGAGI (reference sequence). Between the trimmed V and J ends, which lost 6 bases and 0 bases, there was a span of 13 bases. This CDR3 region has 15 residues.

This clone was seen just once. The chain carries TRBV9 and TRBJ1-4; D possibly corresponds to TRBD1 (5 bases). This CDR3 contains 14 residues. Trimming left V 4 bases short and J 3 bases short, with 10 bases between. CDR1 is SGDLS, CDR2 YYNGEE, per germline. The CDR3 DNA is TGTGCCAGCAGCCGGGGGATGGCTAATGAAAAACTGTTTTTT. This translates into CASSRGMANEKLFF. The full variable domain, in which reference TRBV9 and TRBJ1-4 provide the parts outside the CDR3, is DSGVTQTPKHLITATGQRVTLRCSPRSGDLSVYWYQQSLDQGLQFLIQYYNGEERAKGNILERFSAQQFPDLHSELNLSSLELGDSALYFCASSRGMANEKLFFGSGTQLSVL.

This rearrangement joins TRBV7-6 to TRBJ2-2; D might be TRBD1 (5 bases). Between the trimmed V and J ends, which lost 5 bases and 1 base, there was a span of 14 bases. Germline-derived CDR1 and CDR2 are SGHVS and FNYEAQ. The CDR3 extends over 16 amino acids. CDR3 nucleotide sequence: TGTGCCAGCAGCAAAACGGCCGGACAGAACACCGGGGAGCTGTTTTTT. Translation gives CASSKTAGQNTGELFF. Complete variable domain (other parts from reference TRBV7-6 and TRBJ2-2): GAGVSQSPRYKVTKRGQDVALRCDPISGHVSLYWYRQALGQGPEFLTYFNYEAQQDKSGLPNDRFSAERPEGSISTLTIQRTEQRDSAMYRCASSKTAGQNTGELFFGEGSRLTVL.

V gene TRBV13 combines with J gene TRBJ2-3; 14 bases are shared with TRBD2. V was pared by 8 bases and J by 4 bases, with 8 bases of the junction left unmatched. Germline V CDR1 and CDR2: PRHDT, FYEKMQ (reference sequence). The CDR3 sequence is 16 residues long. CDR3 region: CASRLAGGRRADTQYF. The CDR3 DNA reads as TGTGCCAGCCGACTAGCGGGGGGGAGACGGGCAGATACGCAGTATTTT.

This chain links TRBV2 with TRBJ2-7; 11 nucleotides line up with TRBD2. The J segment lost 4 bases and the V segment lost 8 bases, leaving 10 bases of the junction unmatched. The germline V gene has CDR1 SNHLY and CDR2 FYNNEI. The CDR3 contains 15 residues. The CDR3 coding sequence is TGTGCCAGCTGCATTACTAGCGGGGGAGATTACGAGCAGTACTTC. It specifies CASCITSGGDYEQYF.